This T cell receptor (beta chain) was recovered during a study of blood T cell repertoires in COVID-19. In the original processing: Amplification with reference gene primers provided the estimates of nucleated cell counts. TCRdb's copy holds only in-frame clones and misses some; the assay was immunoSEQ multiplex PCR. V and J calls and clone size are as listed in that table; D and trimming were resolved from the DNA. The data contain over 200,000 clones, roughly 90% of them seen just once; the ten biggest clones take up 4% to 5.5%. The sequence was obtained from a woman aged 40 to 50 with acute or convalescent COVID-19. Sequencing was done on a sample of peripheral blood.

The DNA for the CDR3 is TGCGCCAGCAGCGCCGGGAACTCCCAAGAGACCCAGTACTTC. As protein: CASSAGNSQETQYF. The rearrangement links TRBV5-1 to TRBJ2-5, with TRBD2 as a possible D gene (5 bases). The CDR3 loop spans 14 amino acids. From germline, CDR1 is SGHRS and CDR2 YFSETQ. The V end was cut by 4 bases, the J end by 1 base, with 11 bases between.